Listed below are T cell receptor beta chains from one sample, sequenced in a study of blood T cells in healthy people across ages. One entry per CDR3 protein, called by TCRdb with MiXCR from the 5' RACE reads. The table shows about 680,000 distinct CDR3 sequences, with 49% occurring only once. The material sequenced was blood. The receptors stem from a woman aged 55-69 years in good health. Both conserved end residues are part of each CDR3. Each record gives: V gene, D gene, J gene, clone size, CDR3 DNA, CDR3 protein. A D gene is named only where the DNA matches it firmly. Size is stated for part of the rows, as once, few or many counts, or as a class when the clone is expanded.

>TRBV9|.|TRBJ1-4|few
TGTGCCAGCAGCGGAGAGTGGGGCACAGAAAAACTGTTTTTT
CASSGEWGTEKLFF
>TRBV5-5|.|TRBJ2-5|few
TGTGCCAGCAGCTTGGAGGGTTCCCGCCAAGAGACCCAGTACTTC
CASSLEGSRQETQYF
>TRBV7-2|TRBD2|TRBJ2-1|few
TGTGCCTCCCGGGGCGGGGGTGGCAATGAGCAGTTCTTC
CASRGGGGNEQFF
>TRBV5-1|.|TRBJ2-1|.
TGCGCCAGCAGCTTGGACGGGAGACCCTACAATGAGCAGTTCTTC
CASSLDGRPYNEQFF
>TRBV19|TRBD2|TRBJ2-1|.
TGTGCCAGTAATATCGGGGGACTAGCGGGAAATGAGCAGTTCTTC
CASNIGGLAGNEQFF
>TRBV29-1|TRBD1|TRBJ2-7|.
TGCGGCGTTAACCATGGGACAGTCTCCTACGAGCAGTACTTC
CGVNHGTVSYEQYF
>TRBV24-1|.|TRBJ2-1|few
TGTGCCACCAGTGATCTAGGGTCCTTAAGGATCGATGAGCAGTTCTTC
CATSDLGSLRIDEQFF
>TRBV9|TRBD1|TRBJ2-3|.
TGTGCCAGCAGCGCCCGGGACAGAGATACGCAGTATTTT
CASSARDRDTQYF
>TRBV5-5|.|TRBJ2-7|few
TGTGCCAGCAGCTTGAATACTGGCTCCTACAATGAGCAGTACTTC
CASSLNTGSYNEQYF
>TRBV5-1|TRBD2|TRBJ2-1|few
TGCGCCAGCAGCTCGACTAGCCGTTCCCACAATGAGCAGTTCTTC
CASSSTSRSHNEQFF
>TRBV20-1|.|TRBJ2-7|.
TGCAGTGCTGATAAAGAACCTGACTACGAGCAGTACTTC
CSADKEPDYEQYF
>TRBV7-2|.|TRBJ2-3|.
TGTGCCAGCAGCTTTAGCCGGGGTTTATATACGCAGTATTTT
CASSFSRGLYTQYF
>TRBV7-2|TRBD1|TRBJ1-1|.
TGTGCCAGCAGCTTCAGGACAGGGGGTTTAACTGAAGCTTTCTTT
CASSFRTGGLTEAFF
>TRBV5-1|TRBD1|TRBJ1-2|.
TGCGCCAGCAGCGCCCGCGGGACAGGGGTTGGCTACACCTTC
CASSARGTGVGYTF
>TRBV5-1|.|TRBJ1-1|few
TGCGCCAGCAGCTCCGGGGCAACAGCTTTGAACACTGAAGCTTTCTTT
CASSSGATALNTEAFF
>TRBV11-2|TRBD1|TRBJ2-7|.
TGTGCCAGCAGGTCAGGGGGATCGGCCTACGAGCAGTACTTC
CASRSGGSAYEQYF
>TRBV20-1|.|TRBJ2-2|.
TGCAGTGCCAGGATCACCGGGGAGCTGTTTTTT
CSARITGELFF
>TRBV20-1|.|TRBJ2-3|few
TGCAGTGCTAGAGGGCCGGGACAACGGAGAGATACGCAGTATTTT
CSARGPGQRRDTQYF
>TRBV27|.|TRBJ2-1|.
TGTGCCAGCAGTTTAAGTCTAGGGTCGGTAGGTGAGCAGTTCTTC
CASSLSLGSVGEQFF
>TRBV28|.|TRBJ2-7|.
TGTGCCAGCGGGGTGCGGGGGCGAGAGCAGTACTTC
CASGVRGREQYF
>TRBV9|.|TRBJ2-3|.
TGTGCCAGCAGCGTAAATACAGATACGCAGTATTTT
CASSVNTDTQYF
>TRBV9|.|TRBJ1-2|once
TGTGCCAGCAGCAGGGACACAGCTAACTATGGCTACACCTTC
CASSRDTANYGYTF
>TRBV10-3|.|TRBJ2-5|once
TGTGCCATCAGTGGACAGGGAGGAGAGACCCAGTACTTC
CAISGQGGETQYF
>TRBV6-5|.|TRBJ2-5|.
TGTGCCAGCAGTATCTTAGGGAGGGGGCGCGGGGAGACCCAGTACTTC
CASSILGRGRGETQYF